One sample yielded the 11 T cell receptor beta chains listed below, sequenced in a study of cytomegalovirus exposure and HLA in healthy donors. The PCR employed 60 Vbeta primers together with 13 Jbeta primers. The repertoire was sequenced with immunoSEQ multiplex PCR; TCRdb's copy has only in-frame clones and lacks some. The table lists over 80,000 clones, over 75% of them singletons. Material: PBMCs. These receptors all stem from a man in his forties in good health and CMV-seropositive.

CDR3 amino acids: CASSSQGSSAGGETQYF. DNA for the CDR3: TGCGCCAGCAGCTCTCAGGGAAGCTCGGCAGGTGGAGAGACCCAGTACTTC. The V call is TRBV5-1, the J call TRBJ2-5, with D possibly TRBD1 on 5 matching bases. CDR1 SGHRS and CDR2 YFSETQ come from the germline V gene. The length of the CDR3 is 17 residues. The V end was cut by 3 bases, the J end by 4 bases, with 22 bases between.

This clone was recorded only once. V gene TRBV29-1 combines with J gene TRBJ2-7; TRBD2 matches 15 bases. V dropped 0 bases and J dropped 0; count of bases not matched to a gene: 3. This CDR3 has 17 amino acids. The germline CDR1 and CDR2 sequences are SQVTM and ANQGSEA. The CDR3 bases are TGCAGCGTTGAAGATGGACTAGCGGGAGGGAACTCCTACGAGCAGTACTTC. Translated: CSVEDGLAGGNSYEQYF.

Regarding this clone: Other nucleotide sequences from this sample produce the same CDR3. The rearrangement uses TRBV5-8 and TRBJ2-7, with 7 bases matching TRBD1. V gave up 0 bases and J gave up 3 bases; unmatched junction bases: 3. The CDR3 contains 14 residues. CDR1 is SGHTS and CDR2 is YDEGEE in the germline V gene. CDR3 residues: CASSLGQGVYEQYF. The DNA of the CDR3 is TGTGCCAGCAGCTTGGGACAGGGAGTCTACGAGCAGTACTTC.

The V gene is TRBV14, the J gene TRBJ2-3; D perhaps matches TRBD1 (5 bases). The CDR3 sequence is 14 residues long. The V and J ends lost 6 bases and 5 bases respectively, with 15 bases between them. The germline gives CDR1 SGHDN, CDR2 FVKESK. As DNA, the CDR3 is TGTGCCAGCAGTTTACGGACACTTAAAGATACGCAGTATTTT. This gives the protein CASSLRTLKDTQYF.

The chain combines TRBV27 with TRBJ2-7; TRBD2 matches at 12 bases. The J segment lost 3 bases and the V segment lost 8 bases, leaving 5 bases of the junction unmatched. Germline loops: CDR1 MNHEY, CDR2 SMNVEV (reference sequence). The CDR3 totals 14 residues. In DNA, the CDR3 is TGTGCCAGCCGCCGACTAGCGGGAGACTACGAGCAGTACTTC. This gives the protein CASRRLAGDYEQYF.

The genes are TRBV13 and TRBJ2-2; 7 nucleotides align to TRBD2. This CDR3 spans 17 amino acids. Germline-derived CDR1 and CDR2 are PRHDT and FYEKMQ (reference sequence). V was clipped by 3 bases and J by 5 bases; unmatched bases: 12. CDR3 amino acids: CASSFFGWGRETGELFF. CDR3 nucleotide sequence: TGTGCCAGCAGCTTTTTCGGCTGGGGGAGGGAAACCGGGGAGCTGTTTTTT.

This clone was detected once. The rearrangement joins TRBV29-1 to TRBJ1-2; 10 bases fit TRBD1. The J segment lost 5 bases and the V segment lost 4 bases, leaving 19 bases of the junction unmatched. Germline V gives CDR1 SQVTM, CDR2 ANQGSEA. The length of the CDR3 is 18 residues. Here the CDR3 reads CSVGPEDRQGATSYGYTF. The CDR3, as DNA: TGCAGCGTTGGACCAGAGGATAGACAGGGGGCAACCTCGTATGGCTACACCTTC.

This clone showed up just once. V usage is TRBV6-1 and J usage is TRBJ2-3; TRBD1 might be the D (6 bases). V lost 3 bases and J lost 3, with 10 bases in between. There are 14 residues in the CDR3. Germline values: CDR1 MNHNS, CDR2 SASEGT. The CDR3 DNA reads as TGTGCCAGCAGTGAGGGGGCTTGGACAGATACGCAGTATTTT. This sequence encodes CASSEGAWTDTQYF.

This sequence joins TRBV28 and TRBJ2-5; weak D call: TRBD1 (6 bases). The better agreement between TRBJ2-7 and the DNA end casts doubt on the J call. CDR1 and CDR2 (germline): MDHEN, SYDVKM. The CDR3 sequence is 13 residues long. CDR3 sequence: CASSLTGSYEQYF. The CDR3 DNA is TGTGCCAGCAGTTTAACAGGGTCCTACGAGCAGTACTTC.

V gene TRBV7-2 combines with J gene TRBJ1-3; no definite D call. Trimming removed 1 base from V and 1 base from J, with 11 bases in between. The CDR3 consists of 16 residues. Germline assignment: CDR1 SGHTA and CDR2 FQGNSA. The CDR3 region is CASSLGALTSGNTIYF. CDR3 DNA sequence: TGTGCCAGCAGCTTAGGTGCTTTGACATCTGGAAACACCATATATTTT.

This clone was picked up a small number of times. V usage is TRBV5-1 and J usage is TRBJ1-1; a weak D match, TRBD1 (6 bases). Trimming pared 3 bases from V and 3 bases from J, leaving 12 bases between. Per germline, CDR1 SGHRS and CDR2 YFSETQ. This CDR3 contains 14 residues. The CDR3 sequence: CASSYHRVDTEAFF. For the CDR3, the DNA is TGCGCCAGCAGCTACCACAGGGTTGACACTGAAGCTTTCTTT.